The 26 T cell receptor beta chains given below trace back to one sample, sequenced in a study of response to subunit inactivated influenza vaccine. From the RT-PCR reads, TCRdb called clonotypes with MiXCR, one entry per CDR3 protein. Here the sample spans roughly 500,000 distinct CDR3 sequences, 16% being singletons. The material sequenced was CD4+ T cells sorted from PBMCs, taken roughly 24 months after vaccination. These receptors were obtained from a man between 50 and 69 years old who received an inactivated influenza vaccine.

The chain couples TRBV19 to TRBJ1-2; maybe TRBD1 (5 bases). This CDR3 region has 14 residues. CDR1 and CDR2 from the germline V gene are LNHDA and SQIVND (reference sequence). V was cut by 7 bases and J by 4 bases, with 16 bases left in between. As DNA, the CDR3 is TGTGCCAGTACTACGGGACGGGCAAGCTATGGCTACACCTTC. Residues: CASTTGRASYGYTF.

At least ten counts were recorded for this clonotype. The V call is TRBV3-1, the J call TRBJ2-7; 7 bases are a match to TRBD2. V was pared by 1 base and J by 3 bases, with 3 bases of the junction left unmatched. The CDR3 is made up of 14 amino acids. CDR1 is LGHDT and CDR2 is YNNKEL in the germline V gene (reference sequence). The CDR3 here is CASSQASGGYEQYF. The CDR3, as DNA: TGTGCCAGCAGCCAAGCTTCGGGGGGCTACGAGCAGTACTTC.

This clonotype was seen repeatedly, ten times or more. DNA of the CDR3: TGTGCCAGCAGTGAGGTCCAGAGCTCTGGAAACACCATATATTTT. This translates into CASSEVQSSGNTIYF. The rearrangement joins TRBV6-1 to TRBJ1-3; D is undetermined. The V gene's germline CDR1 is MNHNS and CDR2 SASEGT. V lost 3 bases and J lost 0, with 9 bases in between. The CDR3 length is 15 residues.

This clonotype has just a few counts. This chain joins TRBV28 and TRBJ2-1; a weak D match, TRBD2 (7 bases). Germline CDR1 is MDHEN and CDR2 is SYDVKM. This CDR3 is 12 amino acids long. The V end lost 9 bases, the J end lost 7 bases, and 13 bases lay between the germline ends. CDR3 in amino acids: CASEGGGNEQFF. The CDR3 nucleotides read TGTGCCAGTGAGGGGGGAGGGAATGAGCAGTTCTTC.

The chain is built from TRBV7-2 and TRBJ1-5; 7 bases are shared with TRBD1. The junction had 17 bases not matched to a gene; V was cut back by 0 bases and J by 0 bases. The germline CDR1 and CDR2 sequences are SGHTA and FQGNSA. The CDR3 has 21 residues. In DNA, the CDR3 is TGTGCCAGCAGCTTAGCCCGCCCCCGGACAGGACTTTTTTATAGCAATCAGCCCCAGCATTTT. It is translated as CASSLARPRTGLFYSNQPQHF.

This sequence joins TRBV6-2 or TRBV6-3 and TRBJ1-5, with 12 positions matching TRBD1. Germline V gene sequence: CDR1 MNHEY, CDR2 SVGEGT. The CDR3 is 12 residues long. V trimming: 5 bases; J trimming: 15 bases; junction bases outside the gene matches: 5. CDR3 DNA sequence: TGTGCCAGCAGTCGGGACAGGGGGCCACCGCATTTT. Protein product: CASSRDRGPPHF.

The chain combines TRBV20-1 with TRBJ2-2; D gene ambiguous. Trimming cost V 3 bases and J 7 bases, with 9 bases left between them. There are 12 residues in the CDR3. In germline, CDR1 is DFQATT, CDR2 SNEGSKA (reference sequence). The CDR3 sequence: CSARSPNGELFF. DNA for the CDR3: TGCAGTGCTAGGTCCCCCAACGGGGAGCTGTTTTTT.

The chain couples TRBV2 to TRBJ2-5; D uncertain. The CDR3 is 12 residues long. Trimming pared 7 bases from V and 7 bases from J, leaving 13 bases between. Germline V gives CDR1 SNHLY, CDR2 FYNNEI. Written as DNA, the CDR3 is TGTGCCAGCACCCGGCAGGTCGGGACCCAGTACTTC. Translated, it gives CASTRQVGTQYF.

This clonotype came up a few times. CDR3 bases: TGCGCCAGCAGCTTGTTGCAACCGACAGGACTCGCGGTCTACGAGCAGTACTTC. Protein product: CASSLLQPTGLAVYEQYF. The V call is TRBV5-1, the J call TRBJ2-7; weak D call: TRBD1 (6 bases). The germline V and J ends were trimmed by 1 base and 3 bases, with 23 bases remaining between them. This CDR3 spans 18 amino acids. Germline V lookup: CDR1 SGHRS, CDR2 YFSETQ.

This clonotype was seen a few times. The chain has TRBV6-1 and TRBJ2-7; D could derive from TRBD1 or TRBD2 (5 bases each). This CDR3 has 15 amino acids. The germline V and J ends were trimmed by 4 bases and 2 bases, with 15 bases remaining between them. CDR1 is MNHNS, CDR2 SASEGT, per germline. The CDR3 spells CASSGDASGPYEQYF. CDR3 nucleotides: TGTGCCAGCAGTGGGGACGCCAGCGGCCCCTACGAGCAGTACTTC.

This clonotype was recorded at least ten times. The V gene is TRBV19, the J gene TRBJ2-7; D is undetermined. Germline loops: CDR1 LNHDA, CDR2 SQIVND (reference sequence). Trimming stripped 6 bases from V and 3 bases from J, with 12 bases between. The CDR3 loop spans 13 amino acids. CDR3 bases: TGTGCCAGTAGCCAGACACCGAGCTACGAGCAGTACTTC. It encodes CASSQTPSYEQYF.

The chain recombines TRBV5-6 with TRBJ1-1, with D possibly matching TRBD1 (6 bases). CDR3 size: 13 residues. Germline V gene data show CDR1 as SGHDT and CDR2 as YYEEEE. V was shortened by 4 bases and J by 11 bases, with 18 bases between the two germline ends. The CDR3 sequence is CASSRNRVVGAFF. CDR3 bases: TGTGCCAGCAGCCGAAACAGGGTGGTTGGCGCTTTCTTT.

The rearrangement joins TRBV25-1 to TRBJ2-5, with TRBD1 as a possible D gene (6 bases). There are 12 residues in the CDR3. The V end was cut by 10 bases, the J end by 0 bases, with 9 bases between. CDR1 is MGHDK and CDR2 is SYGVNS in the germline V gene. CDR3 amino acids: CATRTDQETQYF. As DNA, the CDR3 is TGTGCCACCCGGACAGACCAAGAGACCCAGTACTTC.

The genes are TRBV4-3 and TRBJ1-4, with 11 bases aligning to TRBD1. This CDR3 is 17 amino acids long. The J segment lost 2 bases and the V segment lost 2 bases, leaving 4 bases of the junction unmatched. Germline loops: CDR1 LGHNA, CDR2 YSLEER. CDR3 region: CASSQRTGGTTNEKLFF. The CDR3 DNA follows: TGCGCCAGCAGCCAACGGACAGGGGGCACCACTAATGAAAAACTGTTTTTT.

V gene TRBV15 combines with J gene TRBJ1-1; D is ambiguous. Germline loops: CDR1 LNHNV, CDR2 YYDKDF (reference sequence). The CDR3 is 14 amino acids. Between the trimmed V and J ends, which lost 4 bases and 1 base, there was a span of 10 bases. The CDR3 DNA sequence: TGTGCCACCAGCACTTTGGGTCGGAACACTGAAGCTTTCTTT. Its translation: CATSTLGRNTEAFF.

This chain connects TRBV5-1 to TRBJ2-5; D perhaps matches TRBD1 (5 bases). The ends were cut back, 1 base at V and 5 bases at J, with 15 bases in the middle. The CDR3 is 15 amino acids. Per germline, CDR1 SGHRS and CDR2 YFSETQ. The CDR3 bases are TGCGCCAGCAGCTTGACTGCGGCAGCAGGGGAGACCCAGTACTTC. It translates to CASSLTAAAGETQYF.

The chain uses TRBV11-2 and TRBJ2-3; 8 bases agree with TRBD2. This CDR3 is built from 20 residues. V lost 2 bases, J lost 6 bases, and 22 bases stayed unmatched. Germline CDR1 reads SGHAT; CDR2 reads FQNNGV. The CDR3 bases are TGTGCCAGCAGCTTACAGATTAGCGGGAAAAACTCCTTCGAGGTTGATACGCAGTATTTT. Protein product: CASSLQISGKNSFEVDTQYF. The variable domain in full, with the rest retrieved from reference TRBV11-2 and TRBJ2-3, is EAGVAQSPRYKIIEKRQSVAFWCNPISGHATLYWYQQILGQGPKLLIQFQNNGVVDDSQLPKDRFSAERLKGVDSTLKIQPAKLEDSAVYLCASSLQISGKNSFEVDTQYFGPGTRLTVL.

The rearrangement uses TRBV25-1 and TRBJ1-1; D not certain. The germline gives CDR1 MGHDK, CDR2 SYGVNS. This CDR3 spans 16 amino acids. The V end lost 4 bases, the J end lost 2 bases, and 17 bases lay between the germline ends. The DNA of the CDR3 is TGTGCCAGCAGTGTCGGATTTCTTAACGGTAACACTGAAGCTTTCTTT. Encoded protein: CASSVGFLNGNTEAFF.

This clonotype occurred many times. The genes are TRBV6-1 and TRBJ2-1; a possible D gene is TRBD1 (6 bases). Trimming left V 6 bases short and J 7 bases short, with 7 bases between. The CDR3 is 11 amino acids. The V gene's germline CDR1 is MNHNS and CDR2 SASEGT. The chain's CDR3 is CASRQGNEQFF. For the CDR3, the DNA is TGTGCCAGCAGACAGGGAAATGAGCAGTTCTTC.

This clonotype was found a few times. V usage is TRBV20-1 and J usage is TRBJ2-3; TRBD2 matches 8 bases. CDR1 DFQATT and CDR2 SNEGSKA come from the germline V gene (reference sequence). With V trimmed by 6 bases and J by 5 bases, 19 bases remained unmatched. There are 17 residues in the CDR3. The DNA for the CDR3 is TGCAGTGCCAATCCCCTTACGGGGGGGGGCCTAATAGATACGCAGTATTTT. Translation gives CSANPLTGGGLIDTQYF.

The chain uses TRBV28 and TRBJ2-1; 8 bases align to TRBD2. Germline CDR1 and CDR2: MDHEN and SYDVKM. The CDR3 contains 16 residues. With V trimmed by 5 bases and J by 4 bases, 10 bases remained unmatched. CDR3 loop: CASSPAGERGYNEQFF. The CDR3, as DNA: TGTGCCAGCAGTCCCGCCGGGGAGCGGGGGTACAATGAGCAGTTCTTC.

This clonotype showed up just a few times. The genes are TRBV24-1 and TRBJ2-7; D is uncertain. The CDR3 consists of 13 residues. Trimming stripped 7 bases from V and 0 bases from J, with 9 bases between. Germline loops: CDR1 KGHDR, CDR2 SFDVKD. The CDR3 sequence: CATSRPGSYEQYF. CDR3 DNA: TGTGCCACCAGCCGCCCGGGCTCCTACGAGCAGTACTTC.

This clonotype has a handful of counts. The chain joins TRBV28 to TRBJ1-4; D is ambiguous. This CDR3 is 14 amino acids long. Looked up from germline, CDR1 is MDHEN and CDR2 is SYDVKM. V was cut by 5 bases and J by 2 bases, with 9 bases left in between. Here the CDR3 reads CASSQYSTNEKLFF. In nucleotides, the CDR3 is TGTGCCAGCAGTCAGTACTCGACTAATGAAAAACTGTTTTTT.

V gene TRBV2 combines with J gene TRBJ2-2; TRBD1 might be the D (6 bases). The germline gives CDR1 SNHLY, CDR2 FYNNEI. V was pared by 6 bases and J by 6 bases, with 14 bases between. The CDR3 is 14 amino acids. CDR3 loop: CASRKIQGPGELFF. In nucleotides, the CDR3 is TGTGCCAGCAGGAAGATACAGGGTCCCGGGGAGCTGTTTTTT.

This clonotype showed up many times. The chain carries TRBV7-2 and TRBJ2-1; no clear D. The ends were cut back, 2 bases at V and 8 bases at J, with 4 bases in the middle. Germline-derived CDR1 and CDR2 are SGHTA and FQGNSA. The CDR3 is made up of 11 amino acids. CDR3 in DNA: TGTGCCAGCAGCTTAAGCTATGAGCAGTTCTTC. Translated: CASSLSYEQFF.

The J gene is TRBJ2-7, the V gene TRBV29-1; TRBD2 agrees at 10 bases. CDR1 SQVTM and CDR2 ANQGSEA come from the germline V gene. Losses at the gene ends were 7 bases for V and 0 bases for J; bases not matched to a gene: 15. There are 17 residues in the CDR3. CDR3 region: CSAALSPSGRASYEQYF. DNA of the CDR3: TGCAGCGCCGCCCTCTCCCCGAGCGGGAGGGCCTCCTACGAGCAGTACTTC.